This T cell receptor beta chain emerged from a study of T cell repertoires in cytomegalovirus infection. For the study at large: CMV infection together with matching HLA type was indicated by public TCR beta signatures.

The CDR3 loop spans 13 amino acids. CDR1 is MNHNY and CDR2 is SVGAGI in the germline V gene (reference sequence). Trimming took 11 bases from V and 4 from J, leaving 14 bases between them. Concerning this clonotype itself: Antigen unknown.

Overall study results and limits: HLA-C-restricted, CMV-specific TCR beta clonotypes were dominant ex vivo.

TCRdb ran MiXCR on the reads and lists one entry per CDR3 protein. Here the sample spans around 770,000 distinct CDR3 sequences, 25% to 35% being singletons. This chain joins TRBV6-6 and TRBJ1-4; tentative D call: TRBD1 (6 bases). This material consisted of cultured CD8+ T cells from PBMCs, taken from culture after CMV antigen stimulation. The TCR sequence derives from a human donor in good health (CMV status not recorded). Some clones in this sample may be carry-over from other donors' samples. CDR3 loop: CAGGARVNEKLFF. In DNA form, the CDR3 reads TGTGCCGGGGGGGCCAGGGTTAATGAAAAACTGTTTTTT.